The entry below describes one TCR beta chain. Its antigen is unknown. All donors participated as healthy donors of bone marrow. This CDR3 is 15 amino acids long. V trimming: 4 bases; J trimming: 7 bases; junction bases outside the gene matches: 7. Germline assignment: CDR1 SGHDT and CDR2 YYEEEE. These data belong to a study of cytomegalovirus exposure and HLA in healthy donors. Study conclusions and caveats: It is likely that the observed cluster of highly shared sequence variants was a sequencing artifact. Available immune exposure information covered CMV serostatus only. The listing of 150 to 200 TCR beta chains classed them as cytomegalovirus-associated.

The primer mix had 60 Vbeta and 13 Jbeta primers. The data were produced by immunoSEQ multiplex PCR, yet TCRdb's version contains in-frame clones alone and is incomplete. This sample carries 160,000 or so clones, roughly four fifths of them seen once, and the ten largest clones take roughly 4.3%. The receptor was derived from a man aged 50 or older in good health and CMV-seropositive. This sequence joins TRBV5-6 and TRBJ1-4; 10 nucleotides line up with TRBD1. Sequenced sample: PBMCs. The CDR3 spells CASSPRQGASEKLFF. CDR3 nucleotides: TGTGCCAGCAGCCCCAGACAGGGGGCAAGTGAAAAACTGTTTTTT.